This T cell receptor (beta chain) was observed in a study of T cells in Graves' hyperthyroidism and ophthalmopathy. General study results and limits: In the blood, most expanded thyroid clonotypes above 0.001 appeared as well.

This clonotype was detected a few times. What it binds is unknown. The V gene's germline CDR1 is MGHRA and CDR2 YSYEKL. The junction had 9 bases not matched to a gene; V was cut back by 4 bases and J by 5 bases. The CDR3 is 15 residues long. Out of about 10 ml of fresh peripheral blood came the PBMCs. Amplified TCR beta CDR3 regions came from RNA transcripts. The TCR CDR3 first-round RT-PCR relied on the HTBI primer set. Each CDR3 protein gets one entry after TCRdb re-called the multiplex PCR reads with MiXCR. The sample contains under 350,000 distinct CDR3 sequences, around 20% of which appear only once.

The rearrangement uses TRBV4-1 and TRBJ2-7, with 9 bases identical to TRBD2. Material: blood. The sequence derives from a woman aged 50 to 60 with Graves' hyperthyroidism. The CDR3 DNA reads TGCGCCAGCAGCCCCCAAGCGGGAGGTCTCAACGAGCAGTACTTC. It encodes CASSPQAGGLNEQYF.